Presented here are 4 T cell receptor beta chains from one specimen sequenced in a study of cytomegalovirus exposure and HLA in healthy donors. Both 60 Vbeta primers and 13 Jbeta primers went into the PCR. Sequenced by immunoSEQ multiplex PCR; TCRdb stores in-frame clones only, minus some. This sample has 150,000 to 200,000 clones, with roughly 70% found just once. The sequenced sample was PBMCs. These receptors originate from a woman in her forties or fifties in good health and CMV-seropositive.

This clone was seen just once. The chain couples TRBV28 to TRBJ2-7; TRBD1 matches 10 bases. Germline V gene lookup returns CDR1 MDHEN and CDR2 SYDVKM. The V segment lost 6 bases and the J segment 1 base; nucleotides outside the gene matches: 6. The CDR3 spans 15 residues. The CDR3 loop reads CASRGVGQGSYEQYF. CDR3 DNA: TGTGCCAGCAGGGGAGTGGGACAGGGGTCCTACGAGCAGTACTTC.

Comments on this clone: The sample holds other DNA sequences that translate to the same CDR3. The rearrangement joins TRBV7-9 to TRBJ1-2; unclear D gene. The V gene's germline CDR1 is SEHNR and CDR2 FQNEAQ (reference sequence). The CDR3 extends over 12 amino acids. Trimming took off 3 bases at V and 4 bases at J, with 6 bases between the two ends. CDR3 protein: CASSLGGYGYTF. CDR3 bases: TGTGCCAGCAGCTTGGGAGGCTATGGCTACACCTTC.

The chain employs TRBV5-1 and TRBJ2-5; 9 bases fit TRBD1. There are 15 residues in the CDR3. Losses at the gene ends were 4 bases for V and 0 bases for J; bases not matched to a gene: 4. Germline lookup yields CDR1 SGHRS and CDR2 YFSETQ. The CDR3 sequence: CASSPDRGYQETQYF. DNA for the CDR3: TGCGCCAGCAGCCCGGACAGGGGTTACCAAGAGACCCAGTACTTC.

V usage is TRBV7-9 and J usage is TRBJ2-1, with D maybe TRBD1 (5 bases). Germline loops: CDR1 SEHNR, CDR2 FQNEAQ (reference sequence). CDR3 length: 14 amino acids. Trimming left V 2 bases short and J 8 bases short, with 13 bases between. The CDR3: CASSLFSRADEQFF. As DNA, the CDR3 is TGTGCCAGCAGCTTATTCTCCAGGGCGGATGAGCAGTTCTTC.